The 19 T cell receptor beta chains given below trace back to one sample, sequenced in a study of shared clonotypes between healthy human individuals. Libraries were prepared by immunoSEQ multiplex PCR; TCRdb keeps only in-frame clonotypes and omits some of them. The table shows fewer than 1.4 million clones, with about four fifths occurring only once. The sample taken for sequencing was memory CD4+ T cells from PBMCs. Subset defined: CD45RA-negative fraction. All receptors derive from a man between 18 and 29 years old in good health. Some clones in this sample may be carry-over from other donors' samples.

This chain links TRBV19 with TRBJ1-5; D is unresolved. Germline loops: CDR1 LNHDA, CDR2 SQIVND (reference sequence). Trimming cost V 5 bases and J 6 bases, with 11 bases left between them. The CDR3 has 13 residues. This chain's CDR3 is CASSLKDTQPQHF. CDR3 bases: TGTGCCAGTAGTCTGAAGGATACTCAGCCCCAGCATTTT. The complete variable domain, with remaining parts taken from reference TRBV19 and TRBJ1-5, reads DGGITQSPKYLFRKEGQNVTLSCEQNLNHDAMYWYRQDPGQGLRLIYYSQIVNDFQKGDIAEGYSVSREKKESFPLTVTSAQKNPTAFYLCASSLKDTQPQHFGDGTRLSIL.

J is TRBJ2-1 and V is TRBV5-1, with 10 nucleotides matching TRBD1. CDR1 SGHRS and CDR2 YFSETQ come from the germline V gene. The length of the CDR3 is 15 residues. With 4 bases clipped from V and 2 bases from J, the junction kept 3 bases outside the gene matches. CDR3 nucleotide sequence: TGCGCCAGCAGCGCCGGGACAGGGGCCTACAATGAGCAGTTCTTC. Protein product: CASSAGTGAYNEQFF.

The rearrangement joins TRBV6-6 to TRBJ1-2; the D gene is possibly TRBD1 (6 bases). There are 15 residues in the CDR3. The germline gives CDR1 MNHNY, CDR2 SVGAGI (reference sequence). The V gene lost 2 bases and the J gene lost 4 bases, with 14 bases spanning the gap. CDR3: CASSYGRGVSYGYTF. The CDR3, as DNA: TGTGCCAGCAGTTACGGGAGGGGGGTCAGCTATGGCTACACCTTC.

In regard to this clone: This CDR3 is also generated by other DNA sequences in the sample. J is TRBJ2-7 and V is TRBV9, with 10 bases matching TRBD2. There are 16 residues in the CDR3. The J segment lost 1 base and the V segment lost 0 bases, leaving 4 bases of the junction unmatched. The germline V gene has CDR1 SGDLS and CDR2 YYNGEE. The CDR3 bases are TGTGCCAGCAGCGTAGGGACTAGCGGCGCTTCCTACGAGCAGTACTTC. As protein: CASSVGTSGASYEQYF.

This chain connects TRBV10-2 to TRBJ2-4, with 10 bases aligning to TRBD2. Germline CDR1 and CDR2: WSHSY and SAAADI. J gave up 1 base and V 4 bases, and 7 bases lay outside the gene matches. The length of the CDR3 is 17 residues. This CDR3 is CASSVRAGGSAKNIQYF. The DNA of the CDR3 is TGCGCCAGCAGTGTACGAGCGGGAGGGAGCGCCAAAAACATTCAGTACTTC.

This chain joins TRBV2 and TRBJ2-6, with TRBD1 matching 11 bases. The CDR3 has 16 amino acids. The V gene end was trimmed by 10 bases and the J gene end by 2 bases; junction bases not matched to a gene: 7. The V gene's germline CDR1 is SNHLY and CDR2 FYNNEI. DNA of the CDR3: TGTGCCACTGTCCCGGGACAGGGGGCTGGGGCCAACGTCCTGACTTTC. This encodes CATVPGQGAGANVLTF. Combining the CDR3 with reference TRBV2 and TRBJ2-6 gives the whole variable domain EPEVTQTPSHQVTQMGQEVILRCVPISNHLYFYWYRQILGQKVEFLVSFYNNEISEKSEIFDDQFSVERPDGSNFTLKIRSTKLEDSAMYFCATVPGQGAGANVLTFGAGSRLTVL.

The gene calls are TRBV28 and TRBJ1-5; D is possibly TRBD1 (5 bases). Germline assignment: CDR1 MDHEN and CDR2 SYDVKM. This CDR3 comprises 13 residues. V dropped 7 bases and J dropped 4 bases, with 11 bases sitting between them. CDR3 amino acids: CASIGDLNQPQHF. The CDR3 DNA follows: TGTGCCAGCATAGGGGATTTAAATCAGCCCCAGCATTTT.

V usage is TRBV7-2 and J usage is TRBJ2-1; no firm D call. Germline V CDR1 and CDR2: SGHTA, FQGNSA. V was trimmed by 4 bases and J by 2 bases, leaving 12 bases between them. The CDR3 is made up of 15 amino acids. CDR3 in amino acids: CASSYVAAAYNEQFF. The CDR3 DNA follows: TGTGCCAGCAGCTATGTTGCTGCCGCCTACAATGAGCAGTTCTTC.

The rearrangement joins TRBV6-1 to TRBJ2-7; 7 positions agree with TRBD1. In germline, CDR1 is MNHNS, CDR2 SASEGT. The CDR3 runs to 15 residues. J lost 3 bases, V lost 6 bases, and 11 bases had no gene match. CDR3 sequence: CASRPLGTVYYEQYF. CDR3 sequence (DNA): TGTGCCAGCAGACCCCTCGGGACAGTTTACTACGAGCAGTACTTC.

Points on this clone: Within the sample, other DNA sequences also encode this same CDR3. The V and J genes are TRBV6-5 and TRBJ1-1; D not resolved. Trimming took off 0 bases at V and 8 bases at J, with 7 bases between the two ends. Germline V gene lookup returns CDR1 MNHEY and CDR2 SVGAGI. The CDR3 is made up of 12 amino acids. CDR3 in DNA: TGTGCCAGCAGTTACTCCGGTAGGGAAGCTTTCTTT. Protein product: CASSYSGREAFF.

This chain connects TRBV18 to TRBJ1-2, with 12 bases lining up with TRBD1. Germline CDR1 reads KGHSH; CDR2 reads LQKENI. The CDR3 contains 17 residues. V was pared by 4 bases and J by 5 bases, with 11 bases of the junction left unmatched. In DNA form, the CDR3 reads TGTGCCAGCTCACGGCCGGGACAGGGGGCGGTCAGATATGGCTACACCTTC. Amino acid sequence: CASSRPGQGAVRYGYTF.

V gene TRBV6-1 combines with J gene TRBJ1-5; D unresolved. The CDR3 consists of 12 residues. Germline values: CDR1 MNHNS, CDR2 SASEGT. The V and J ends lost 3 bases and 5 bases respectively, with 5 bases between them. The CDR3 is CASSERDQPQHF. CDR3 coding DNA: TGTGCCAGCAGTGAGAGGGATCAGCCCCAGCATTTT.

The CDR3 DNA is TGTGCCAGCAGTGGGGAATATTGGACGGACTATGGCTACACCTTC. As protein: CASSGEYWTDYGYTF. The V call is TRBV6-1, the J call TRBJ1-2, with no clear D. The CDR3 is 15 residues long. The germline V and J ends were trimmed by 4 bases and 3 bases, with 15 bases remaining between them. CDR1 MNHNS and CDR2 SASEGT come from the germline V gene.

The genes are TRBV30 and TRBJ2-3; possible D gene TRBD2, 6 bases. Germline CDR1 and CDR2: GTSNPN and SVGIG (reference sequence). The CDR3 is made up of 15 amino acids. Trimming took off 3 bases at V and 1 base at J, with 14 bases between the two ends. The CDR3 nucleotides read TGTGCCTGGAGGGGTGGTAGCGGACGCACAGATACGCAGTATTTT. Protein sequence: CAWRGGSGRTDTQYF. The full variable domain, its missing parts supplied by reference TRBV30 and TRBJ2-3, is SQTIHQWPATLVQPVGSPLSLECTVEGTSNPNLYWYRQAAGRGLQLLFYSVGIGQISSEVPQNLSASRPQDRQFILSSKKLLLSDSGFYLCAWRGGSGRTDTQYFGPGTRLTVL.

This clone has just one count. The CDR3 loop is CSVDRSTDTQYF. The DNA of the CDR3 is TGCAGCGTGGACCGGAGCACAGATACGCAGTATTTT. The V gene is TRBV29-1, the J gene TRBJ2-3; D uncertain. The CDR3 runs to 12 residues. Germline V gene lookup returns CDR1 SQVTM and CDR2 ANQGSEA. Trimming stripped 6 bases from V and 0 bases from J, with 7 bases between.

A note on this clone: A single base separates this from a much larger clone, so it may be a read error. Within the sample, other DNA sequences also encode this same CDR3. The rearrangement links TRBV18 to TRBJ2-7, with D maybe TRBD1 (5 bases). This CDR3 contains 13 residues. The V end was cut by 4 bases, the J end by 3 bases, with 10 bases between. The germline CDR1 and CDR2 sequences are KGHSH and LQKENI. As DNA, the CDR3 is TGTGCCAGCTCACAGGGCAGGGACTACGAGCAGTACTTC. Protein product: CASSQGRDYEQYF.

The chain uses TRBV7-2 and TRBJ2-4; 8 bases agree with TRBD2. V was clipped by 4 bases and J by 8 bases; unmatched bases: 10. The germline gives CDR1 SGHTA, CDR2 FQGNSA. The CDR3 is 15 residues long. The CDR3, as DNA: TGTGCCAGCAGCTCAAACGCGGGAGGCCGGGACATTCAGTACTTC. Its translation: CASSSNAGGRDIQYF.

This chain connects TRBV5-6 to TRBJ2-5; TRBD2 matches 10 bases. The CDR3 is 15 residues long. The ends lost 1 base at V and 3 bases at J; junction bases unmatched: 3. The germline V gene has CDR1 SGHDT and CDR2 YYEEEE. In DNA, the CDR3 is TGTGCCAGCAGCTTGTATCTAGCGGGAGAAGAGACCCAGTACTTC. It codes for CASSLYLAGEETQYF.

The chain has TRBV7-9 and TRBJ2-3; 7 bases map to TRBD1. After removal of 8 bases from V and 6 bases from J, the junction contained 14 bases not matched to a gene. Germline V gene sequence: CDR1 SEHNR, CDR2 FQNEAQ (reference sequence). There are 15 residues in the CDR3. CDR3 sequence: CASGSTTGSWDTQYF. The CDR3 DNA follows: TGTGCCAGCGGTTCTACGACAGGGAGTTGGGATACGCAGTATTTT.